The rows below give T cell receptor beta chains drawn from one sample of a study of control samples from healthy donors and cancer patients. The protocol was immunoSEQ multiplex PCR, while the TCRdb copy is restricted to in-frame clones and leaves out a portion. The sample includes roughly 26,000 clones, roughly 80% of them seen just once. Sequencing input: PBMCs. The source is a man in his sixties with colorectal cancer. Each CDR3 is given with its conserved first and last residue. The D gene is left open where the match is weak. Expanded clones get a size class; other rows say once, few or many, or leave the size out.

clone_size d_call j_call v_call cdr3_nt cdr3_aa
NA NA TRBJ1-1 TRBV12-3/TRBV12-4 TGTGCCAGCAGCTCGGCACCGAACACTGAAGCTTTCTTT CASSSAPNTEAFF
NA NA TRBJ2-7 TRBV5-1 TGCGCCAGCAGCTTGGATGCTAGCCGAAGCTACGAGCAGTACTTC CASSLDASRSYEQYF
NA NA TRBJ1-1 TRBV11-2 TGTGCCAGCAGCTTGCCCGGGTTTTCCATGAACACTGAAGCTTTCTTT CASSLPGFSMNTEAFF
NA NA TRBJ1-1 TRBV11-2 TGTGCCAGCAGCTTAGCTGGGGGTGAGACTGAAGCTTTCTTT CASSLAGGETEAFF
NA TRBD1 TRBJ2-7 TRBV19 TGTGCCAGTCAACAGGGGGCGAGAAACGAGCAGTACTTC CASQQGARNEQYF
NA NA TRBJ1-6 TRBV18 TGTGCCAGCTCATCCAGCAGGGATGATAATTCACCCCTCCACTTT CASSSSRDDNSPLHF
NA NA TRBJ1-1 TRBV6-5 TGTGCCAGCAGAGAGGGGGGGGTGAGGACTGAAGCTTTCTTT CASREGGVRTEAFF
once NA TRBJ1-1 TRBV5-8 TGTGCCAGCAACCGGGGCAGGGGCGCTGAAGCTTTCTTT CASNRGRGAEAFF
NA NA TRBJ2-3 TRBV25-1 TGTGCCAGCAGTGAAACACGGGACACAGATACGCAGTATTTT CASSETRDTDTQYF
NA NA TRBJ1-4 TRBV10-2 TGCGCCAGCAGTTTTGGTGAAAAACTGTTTTTT CASSFGEKLFF
NA NA TRBJ1-2 TRBV24-1 TGTGCCACCAGTGGAGGCAGCCCTAACTATGGCTACACCTTC CATSGGSPNYGYTF
NA TRBD1 TRBJ1-6 TRBV28 TGTGCCAGCGGCAAACGGGACAGGGTTTATTCACCCCTCCACTTT CASGKRDRVYSPLHF
NA NA TRBJ1-6 TRBV9 TGTGCCAGCAACCCCCAGGGCTCCTATAATTCACCCCTCCACTTT CASNPQGSYNSPLHF
NA NA TRBJ1-6 TRBV5-1 TGCGCCAGCAGTAGGTGGATCTCGGGTAATTCACCCCTCCACTTT CASSRWISGNSPLHF
NA TRBD1 TRBJ1-6 TRBV2 TGTGCCAGCAACCGGCGTTATGGACAGGTCGATAATTCACCCCTCCACTTT CASNRRYGQVDNSPLHF
NA NA TRBJ1-5 TRBV7-8 TGTGCCAGCAGCTTAGTAAGGACCTCCAGCAATCAGCCCCAGCATTTT CASSLVRTSSNQPQHF
NA NA TRBJ2-3 TRBV5-1 TGCGCCAGCAGCTTTCTGGCCTCGGGGGATACGCAGTATTTT CASSFLASGDTQYF
NA NA TRBJ2-1 TRBV6-5 TGTGCCAGCAGTCTTAACAGGCCCGTATTTAATGAGCAGTTCTTC CASSLNRPVFNEQFF
NA NA TRBJ2-6 TRBV25-1 TGTGCCAGCCAGATGGGGGGGGCCAACGTCCTGACTTTC CASQMGGANVLTF
NA TRBD1 TRBJ1-1 TRBV5-1 TGCGCCAGCAGCCCCCTGGGACAGGGGAACACTGAAGCTTTCTTT CASSPLGQGNTEAFF
NA NA TRBJ1-2 TRBV5-8 TGTGCCAGCAGCGTAAGACAGGTGGACTATGGCTACACCTTC CASSVRQVDYGYTF
NA TRBD1 TRBJ2-1 TRBV24-1 TGTGCCACCAGTGATCCTGCCAGGGGGCCCAATGAGCAGTTCTTC CATSDPARGPNEQFF
NA NA TRBJ2-2 TRBV6-5 TGTGCCAGCAGCCGGACAGCCTTGGGCGGGGAGCTGTTTTTT CASSRTALGGELFF
NA TRBD1 TRBJ1-2 TRBV9 TGTGCCAGCAGCGTGGGTGGGGACAGCTATGGCTACACCTTC CASSVGGDSYGYTF
few NA TRBJ1-2 TRBV29-1 TGCAGCGTTGAGTCAGGGCGGGGTAATGGCTACACCTTC CSVESGRGNGYTF
NA NA TRBJ1-1 TRBV27 TGTGCCAGCAGTCCAGGGGCCCTCACCGCCGTGAACACTGAAGCTTTCTTT CASSPGALTAVNTEAFF
NA NA TRBJ2-5 TRBV18 TGTGCCAGCTCACCAAACCCGAGGGAGACCCAGTACTTC CASSPNPRETQYF
once TRBD1 TRBJ2-5 TRBV3-1/TRBV3-2 TGTGCCAGCAGCCAAGAGACAGGGGAAGAGACCCAGTACTTC CASSQETGEETQYF
once TRBD1 TRBJ1-2 TRBV5-1 TGCGCCAGCAGCTCTGAACAGGGGGGCTATGGCTACACCTTC CASSSEQGGYGYTF
NA TRBD2 TRBJ2-3 TRBV11-3 TGTGCCAGCAGCTTGCGGGGGGGCCAAGATACGCAGTATTTT CASSLRGGQDTQYF
once TRBD1 TRBJ1-1 TRBV5-6 TGTGCCAGCAGCCCGGACAGGGACACTGAAGCTTTCTTT CASSPDRDTEAFF
NA NA TRBJ2-7 TRBV11-2 TGTGCCAGCAGCATCGTCGGGGGGCTTTCGCCCTACGAGCAGTACTTC CASSIVGGLSPYEQYF
NA NA TRBJ1-1 TRBV5-1 TGCGCCAGCAGCTTGGCGACAGTAAACACTGAAGCTTTCTTT CASSLATVNTEAFF
NA TRBD1 TRBJ1-2 TRBV27 TGTGCCAGCAGTTTAACAGGACAGGGAATGGGTGGCTACACCTTC CASSLTGQGMGGYTF
NA NA TRBJ1-1 TRBV6-5 TGTGCCAGCAGACCCCCCACGGCCACTGAAGCTTTCTTT CASRPPTATEAFF
NA TRBD1 TRBJ1-2 TRBV18 TGTGCCAGCTCACCCAGAGACAGGGAAGGATATGGCTACACCTTC CASSPRDREGYGYTF
once NA TRBJ1-5 TRBV2 TGTGCCAGCAGTGGCGAGGGAGTAGAGCCCCAGCATTTT CASSGEGVEPQHF
medium-sized NA TRBJ1-1 TRBV19 TGTGCCAGTAGTATAGCTCCGGGGGCAAACACTGAAGCTTTCTTT CASSIAPGANTEAFF
once TRBD1 TRBJ2-6 TRBV6-5 TGTGCCAGCACGGGACAGGGGTACGGGGCCAACGTCCTGACTTTC CASTGQGYGANVLTF
NA NA TRBJ1-6 TRBV7-2 TGTGCCAGCGGCCGGGACCAAGTGGAACCCCTCCACTTT CASGRDQVEPLHF
NA NA TRBJ1-5 TRBV4-1 TGCGCCAGCAGCCAGGGGGGAAGAGGTGGCAATCAGCCCCAGCATTTT CASSQGGRGGNQPQHF
NA TRBD1 TRBJ1-5 TRBV6-6 TGTGCCAGCACTGGCGGACAGGGGACATGGCAGCCCCAGCATTTT CASTGGQGTWQPQHF
NA NA TRBJ1-1 TRBV5-6 TGTGCCAGCAGCGCGAGAAGGGTTAGGCTACAGGCTTTCTTT CASSARRVRLQAFF